The source of this T cell receptor beta chain is a study of T cell repertoires in cytomegalovirus infection. The CDR3 consists of 14 residues. Per the germline V gene, CDR1 is MGHRA and CDR2 is YSYEKL. V was pared by 8 bases and J by 0 bases, with 13 bases between. TCRdb itself ran the reads through MiXCR, one entry per CDR3 protein. Among approximately 100,000 distinct CDR3 sequences listed, less than 55% were seen once. Remarks on this clonotype: Its antigen is unidentified.

The clonotype comes from a human donor in good health (CMV status not recorded). Some clones in this sample may be carry-over from other donors' samples. The chain carries TRBV4-1 and TRBJ1-1; no reliable D call. The source was CD8+ T cells from cultured PBMCs, collected from culture after CMV antigen stimulation. DNA for the CDR3: TGCGCCAGCTCTTGGACGGTCATGAACACTGAAGCTTTCTTT. Its translation: CASSWTVMNTEAFF.